This TCR beta chain stems from a study of blood T cell repertoires in COVID-19. Turning to the study itself: Some COVID-19 samples were acute and others convalescent; all came from the United States, Italy and Spain. T cells, B-cell-depleted T cells, or PBMCs provided the cDNA or gDNA that served as material.

Authors' analysis steps: Reference gene primer amplification gave nucleated cell count estimates. Profiled with immunoSEQ multiplex PCR; TCRdb holds only in-frame clones, not every one. V, J and clone size reflect that table, while D and trimming were determined from the DNA. The table has 75,000 to 90,000 clones, 75% to 90% seen once. The CDR3 totals 12 residues. Trimming took 3 bases from V and 10 from J, leaving 7 bases between them. The V and J genes are TRBV12-3 or TRBV12-4 and TRBJ1-6; D is undetermined. The specimen sequenced was peripheral blood. The origin of this receptor is a human donor in a cohort sampled during active COVID-19. The CDR3 protein is CASSFPLSPLHF. The CDR3 DNA reads TGTGCCAGCAGTTTCCCTTTGTCACCCCTCCACTTT.